Below are 12 T cell receptor beta chains sequenced from a single sample in a study of cytomegalovirus exposure and HLA in healthy donors. The repertoire was sequenced with immunoSEQ multiplex PCR; TCRdb's copy has only in-frame clones and lacks some. The sample lists over 150,000 clones, 75% to 95% seen once, with 3% in the top ten. Sequencing used PBMCs. The origin of the receptors is a woman in her late teens or twenties in good health and CMV-seropositive.

This sequence joins TRBV10-1 and TRBJ2-6; a weak D match, TRBD1 (6 bases). This CDR3 contains 16 residues. V was pared by 5 bases and J by 0 bases, with 11 bases between. Germline CDR1 and CDR2: WNHNN and SYGVQD (reference sequence). This CDR3 reads CASSPARGSGANVLTF. The CDR3 region has the DNA TGCGCCAGCAGTCCGGCCAGGGGCTCTGGGGCCAACGTCCTGACTTTC.

This clone was seen only a few times. The chain combines TRBV18 with TRBJ1-2; possibly TRBD1 for D (5 bases). The CDR3 consists of 14 residues. Germline V lookup: CDR1 KGHSH, CDR2 LQKENI. The V gene lost 3 bases and the J gene lost 0 bases, with 8 bases spanning the gap. The CDR3 loop reads CASSPRQPNYGYTF. The CDR3 DNA follows: TGTGCCAGCTCACCCCGACAGCCTAACTATGGCTACACCTTC.

V usage is TRBV7-2 and J usage is TRBJ1-2; 7 positions agree with TRBD1. Germline V CDR1 and CDR2: SGHTA, FQGNSA. The V segment lost 5 bases and the J segment 0 bases; nucleotides outside the gene matches: 9. The CDR3 sequence is 16 residues long. CDR3 protein: CASSPRGEVPNYGYTF. As DNA, the CDR3 is TGTGCCAGCAGCCCCAGGGGGGAGGTCCCTAACTATGGCTACACCTTC.

This chain joins TRBV9 and TRBJ2-3; 9 bases fit TRBD2. Germline trimming cut 4 bases from V and 3 bases from J; bases unmatched to any gene: 6. Germline CDR1 is SGDLS and CDR2 is YYNGEE. This CDR3 comprises 15 residues. The CDR3 nucleotides are TGTGCCAGCAGCCTCACGGGACTAGCAACAGATACGCAGTATTTT. It translates to CASSLTGLATDTQYF. Complete variable domain (other parts from reference TRBV9 and TRBJ2-3): DSGVTQTPKHLITATGQRVTLRCSPRSGDLSVYWYQQSLDQGLQFLIQYYNGEERAKGNILERFSAQQFPDLHSELNLSSLELGDSALYFCASSLTGLATDTQYFGPGTRLTVL.

V is TRBV6-5 and J is TRBJ1-5; 7 bases map to TRBD1. CDR3 size: 13 residues. Per germline, CDR1 MNHEY and CDR2 SVGAGI. V was clipped by 7 bases and J by 6 bases; unmatched bases: 6. In DNA form, the CDR3 reads TGTGCCAGCACCGACAGGGAAGGTCAGCCCCAGCATTTT. Its protein is CASTDREGQPQHF.

The V gene is TRBV15, the J gene TRBJ1-2, with D maybe TRBD1 (6 bases). The CDR3 totals 13 residues. V lost 2 bases and J 4 bases, leaving 8 bases between the germline ends. Germline V gene data show CDR1 as LNHNV and CDR2 as YYDKDF (reference sequence). CDR3: CATSRQGSYGYTF. The CDR3 DNA sequence: TGTGCCACCAGCAGACAGGGGAGCTATGGCTACACCTTC.

The V gene is TRBV5-1, the J gene TRBJ2-3; 8 positions match TRBD2. The CDR3 runs 12 residues. The germline gives CDR1 SGHRS, CDR2 YFSETQ. With V trimmed by 4 bases and J by 15 bases, 10 bases remained unmatched. This chain's CDR3 is CASSIPGLGVYF. CDR3 nucleotides: TGCGCCAGCAGCATACCGGGACTAGGGGTTTATTTT.

The chain has TRBV4-2 and TRBJ1-2, with D unclear. CDR3 length: 17 amino acids. V gave up 1 base and J gave up 5 bases, with 20 bases separating them. CDR1 and CDR2 (germline): LGHNA, YNFKEQ. The CDR3 nucleotides are TGTGCCAGCAGCCAAGCCGAAGCGGTTAGAGGGAATTATGGCTACACCTTC. Amino acids: CASSQAEAVRGNYGYTF.

V usage is TRBV18 and J usage is TRBJ2-7; 9 bases map to TRBD1. After removal of 6 bases from V and 2 bases from J, the junction contained 8 bases not matched to a gene. CDR1 and CDR2 from the germline V gene are KGHSH and LQKENI. This CDR3 spans 15 amino acids. CDR3 sequence reads: CASSPGQGSAYEQYF. The CDR3 coding sequence is TGTGCCAGCTCGCCGGGACAGGGAAGCGCCTACGAGCAGTACTTC.

The V gene is TRBV6-5, the J gene TRBJ1-5; 7 bases match TRBD1. The V gene's germline CDR1 is MNHEY and CDR2 SVGAGI. There are 14 residues in the CDR3. V was clipped by 8 bases and J by 6 bases; unmatched bases: 10. The CDR3, as DNA: TGTGCCAGCGGACCCAGGGGGACGGGTCAGCCCCAGCATTTT. The encoded protein is CASGPRGTGQPQHF.

The table lists this clone with a count of one. The chain couples TRBV29-1 to TRBJ2-5; 11 nucleotides align to TRBD2. CDR3 length: 15 residues. V was clipped by 5 bases and J by 0 bases; unmatched bases: 5. Germline-derived CDR1 and CDR2 are SQVTM and ANQGSEA. The CDR3 region is CSVRPSGRYQETQYF. The CDR3 DNA follows: TGCAGCGTTCGACCTAGCGGGAGGTACCAAGAGACCCAGTACTTC.

Only one count was recorded for this clone. The chain carries TRBV25-1 and TRBJ2-7; the match to TRBD1 covers 7 bases. V gave up 1 base and J gave up 5 bases; unmatched junction bases: 8. Germline values: CDR1 MGHDK, CDR2 SYGVNS. The CDR3 contains 15 residues. The CDR3 nucleotides are TGTGCCAGCAGTGAATCGGCAGGGGGAATGAACGAGCAGTACTTC. Amino acids: CASSESAGGMNEQYF.